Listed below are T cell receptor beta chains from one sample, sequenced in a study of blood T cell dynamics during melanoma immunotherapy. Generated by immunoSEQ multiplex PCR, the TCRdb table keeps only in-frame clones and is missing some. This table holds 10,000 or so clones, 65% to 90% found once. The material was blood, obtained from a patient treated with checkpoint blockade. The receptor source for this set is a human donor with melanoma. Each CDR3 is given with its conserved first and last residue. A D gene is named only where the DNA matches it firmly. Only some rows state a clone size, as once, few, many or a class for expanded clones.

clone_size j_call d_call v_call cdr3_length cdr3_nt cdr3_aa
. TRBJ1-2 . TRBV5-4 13 TGTGCCAGCAGCTCTGACAGGTTCTATGGCTACACCTTC CASSSDRFYGYTF
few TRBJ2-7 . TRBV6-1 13 TGTGCCAGCAGCGCGGACGCCCACTACGAGCAGTACTTC CASSADAHYEQYF
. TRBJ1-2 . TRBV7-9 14 TGTGCCAGCAGCTTGACAGTTTCTAACTATGGCTACACCTTC CASSLTVSNYGYTF
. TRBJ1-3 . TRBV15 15 TGTGCCACCAGCAGAGATGCCCAGCCTGGAAACACCATATATTTT CATSRDAQPGNTIYF
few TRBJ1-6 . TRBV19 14 TGTGCCAGTAGGGCCGGGACGGTGTATTCACCCCTCCACTTT CASRAGTVYSPLHF
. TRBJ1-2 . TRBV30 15 TGTGCCTGGAGTACCCTTAGTCTACAGGGATTCGGCTACACCTTC CAWSTLSLQGFGYTF
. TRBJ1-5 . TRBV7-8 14 TGTGCCAGCAGCTTAGGGCAGAGCAATCAGCCCCAGCATTTT CASSLGQSNQPQHF
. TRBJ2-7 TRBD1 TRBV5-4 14 TGTGCCAGCAGCAGGGACAGGTCGGTTTACGAGCAGTACTTC CASSRDRSVYEQYF
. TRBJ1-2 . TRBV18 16 TGTGCCAGCTCACCCACCAGGACCTCAGGGGAGTATGGCTACACCTTC CASSPTRTSGEYGYTF
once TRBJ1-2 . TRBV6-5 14 TGTGCCAGCCGGACCTCCCGCCGGGTGGACGGCTACACCTTC CASRTSRRVDGYTF
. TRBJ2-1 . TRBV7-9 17 TGTGCCAGCAGCTTAAATCAGGACCTACGAAACTACAATGAGCAGTTCTTC CASSLNQDLRNYNEQFF
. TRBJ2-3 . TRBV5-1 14 TGCGCCAGCAGCGTCCTCCAGGGTACAGATACGCAGTATTTT CASSVLQGTDTQYF
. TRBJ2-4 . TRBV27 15 TGTGCCAGCAGTTTCCCCCCGGACCTAAAAAACATTCAGTACTTC CASSFPPDLKNIQYF
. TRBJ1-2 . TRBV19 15 TGTGCCAGTAACCGACCCCGAGGAGTAGACTATGGCTACACCTTC CASNRPRGVDYGYTF
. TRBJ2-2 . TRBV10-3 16 TGTGCCATCAGTGGAAGAGACCGGGGGGCCGGCGGGGAGCTGTTTTTT CAISGRDRGAGGELFF
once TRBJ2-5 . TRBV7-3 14 TGTGCCAGCAGCTTAAACGGGGTCCAAGAGACCCAGTACTTC CASSLNGVQETQYF
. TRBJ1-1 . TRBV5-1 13 TGCGCCAGCAGCTTAGACCGGCTGTCTGAAGCTTTCTTT CASSLDRLSEAFF
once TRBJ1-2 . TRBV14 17 TGTGCCAGCAGCCAAGATATCGGGGCCGGGTTTAACTTTGGCTACACCTTC CASSQDIGAGFNFGYTF
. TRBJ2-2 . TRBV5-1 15 TGCGCCAGCAGCTTCCACGTTGGGGAAACCGGGGAGCTGTTTTTT CASSFHVGETGELFF
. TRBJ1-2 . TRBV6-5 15 TGTGCCAGCAGTTACTCGCCAGAGGTAATCTATGGCTACACCTTC CASSYSPEVIYGYTF
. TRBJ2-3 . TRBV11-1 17 TGTGCCAGCAGCTTAGCCTCGGGGACCTACCCCACAGATACGCAGTATTTT CASSLASGTYPTDTQYF
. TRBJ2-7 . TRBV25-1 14 TGTGCCAGCAGCTTGGCAGGGCCCCCCTACGAGCAGTACTTC CASSLAGPPYEQYF
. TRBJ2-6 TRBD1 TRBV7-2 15 TGTGCCAGCAGCTGGGGACAGGCTGGGGCCAACGTCCTGACTTTC CASSWGQAGANVLTF
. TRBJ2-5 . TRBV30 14 TGTGCCTGGAGTGACACGATGTATTTAGAGACCCAGTACTTC CAWSDTMYLETQYF
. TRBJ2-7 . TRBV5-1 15 TGCGCCAGCAGCTTGGCCGGGCAGGGCGTAGGCGAGCAGTACTTC CASSLAGQGVGEQYF
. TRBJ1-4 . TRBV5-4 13 TGTGCCAGCAGGCGTCCGGGGCATGAAAAACTGTTTTTT CASRRPGHEKLFF
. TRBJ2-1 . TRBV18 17 TGTGCCAGCTCACTTTCGCAATTTTTCAGCTCCTACAATGAGCAGTTCTTC CASSLSQFFSSYNEQFF
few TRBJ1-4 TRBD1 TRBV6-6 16 TGTGCCAGCAGCCTCCCCCCGGGACAGGGGAATGAAAAACTGTTTTTT CASSLPPGQGNEKLFF
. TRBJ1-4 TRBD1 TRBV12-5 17 TGTGCTAGTGGCTCAGGGACAGGGTATCTGACTAATGAAAAACTGTTTTTT CASGSGTGYLTNEKLFF
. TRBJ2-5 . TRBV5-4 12 TGTGCCAGCAGTTCCCAGTGGGAGGAGCAGTACTTC CASSSQWEEQYF
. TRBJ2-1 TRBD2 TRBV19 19 TGTGCCAGTAGTTCCTGGGACTTATACAGCGGGGCTACCTACAATGAGCAGTTCTTC CASSSWDLYSGATYNEQFF
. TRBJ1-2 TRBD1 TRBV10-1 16 TGCGCCAGCAGTGACCCCCGCCCGGGACAGGAGAATGGCTACACCTTC CASSDPRPGQENGYTF
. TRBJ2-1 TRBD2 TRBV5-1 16 TGCGCCAGCAGCTTGGAGGGGACTAGCGGGTTCAATGAGCAGTTCTTC CASSLEGTSGFNEQFF
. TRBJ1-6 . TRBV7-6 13 TGTGCCAGCAGCTTAGCGGCAGGGTCACCCCTCCACTTT CASSLAAGSPLHF
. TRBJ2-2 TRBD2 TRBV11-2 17 TGTGCCAGCAGTCCGTGGACTAGCGGGGGGAACACCGGGGAGCTGTTTTTT CASSPWTSGGNTGELFF
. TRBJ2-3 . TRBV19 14 TGTGCCAGTACGGCCCAGCAGAACACAGATACGCAGTATTTT CASTAQQNTDTQYF
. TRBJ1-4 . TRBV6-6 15 TGTGCCAGCAGTTACTTTCATAGGGAGGGTGAAAAACTGTTTTTT CASSYFHREGEKLFF
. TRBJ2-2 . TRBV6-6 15 TGTGCCAGCCTTATGGGGCAACTAGACACCGGGGAGCTGTTTTTT CASLMGQLDTGELFF
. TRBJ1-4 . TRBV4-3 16 TGCGCCAGCAGCCAAGATATGTTTGCAACTAATGAAAAACTGTTTTTT CASSQDMFATNEKLFF
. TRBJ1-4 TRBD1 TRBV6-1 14 TGTGCCAGCACCCAGGGGGCAACTAATGAAAAACTGTTTTTT CASTQGATNEKLFF
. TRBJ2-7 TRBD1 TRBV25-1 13 TGTGCCAGCAGGAGGACAGGGGACTACGAGCAGTACTTC CASRRTGDYEQYF
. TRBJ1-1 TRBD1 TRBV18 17 TGTGCCAGCTCACCTCCCCCACCCGGGACAGGTTTGTCTGAAGCTTTCTTT CASSPPPPGTGLSEAFF
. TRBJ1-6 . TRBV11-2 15 TGTGCCAGCAGCCCCGGCGGGGGAAGATGGGCACCCCTCCACTTT CASSPGGGRWAPLHF
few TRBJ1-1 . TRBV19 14 TGTGCCAGTCTTGGGTCCAGCCTGGAGTTTGAAGCTTTCTTT CASLGSSLEFEAFF
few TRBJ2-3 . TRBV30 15 TGTGCCTGGAGCCAAGTGGGCCTGGGCACAGATACGCAGTATTTT CAWSQVGLGTDTQYF
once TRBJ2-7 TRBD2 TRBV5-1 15 TGCGCCAGCAGCTTGGGCCTAGCGGGGTCCTACGAGCAGTACTTC CASSLGLAGSYEQYF
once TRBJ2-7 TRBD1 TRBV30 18 TGTGCCTGGAGTAAAGTGAGGGACAGGGGGCTGAATTCCTACGAGCAGTACTTC CAWSKVRDRGLNSYEQYF
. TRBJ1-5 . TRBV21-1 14 TGTGCCAGCAGCAGGTTCAGGTCTGGCCAGCCCCAGCATTTT CASSRFRSGQPQHF
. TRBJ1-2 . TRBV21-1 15 TGTGCCAGCAGCAAAGTCGGGCCAGGGAAAGATGGCTACACCTTC CASSKVGPGKDGYTF
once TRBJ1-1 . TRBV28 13 TGTGCCAGCAGTTCCGGGGGGCGAGGTGAGGCTTTCTTT CASSSGGRGEAFF
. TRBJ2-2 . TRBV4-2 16 TGTGCCAGCAGCCAAGAAAGTGAACTAGCCACCGGGGAGCTGTTTTTT CASSQESELATGELFF